This T cell receptor beta chain was retrieved from a study of shared clonotypes between healthy human individuals (dated by TCRdb to about 2020). About the full investigation: Two women and three men aged 18 to 49 years were included in the cohort. Blood TCR repertoires of a handful of healthy adults were deeply sequenced to estimate repertoire size and the extent of clonotype sharing between individuals. To increase sequencing depth and limit assay-specific biases, TCR repertoire library preparation and sequencing were carried out by different laboratories using diverse techniques. For each donor, CD4 naive and CD4 memory were each given three plates, CD8 naive was given two plates, and CD8 memory was given one plate. Leukapheresis yielded between about 0.9 and 10 billion PBMCs per donor.

The CDR3 contains 16 residues, cysteine and phenylalanine counted. Of all the DNA, just the CDR3 is kept, 48 bases in frame from base 1. Trimming removed 6 bases from V and 0 bases from J, leaving 19 bases between the germline ends. CDR1 SQVTM and CDR2 ANQGSEA are derived from the germline V gene. Using the deep immunoSEQ assay, multiplex PCR amplified TCR CDR3 regions from genomic DNA. For each cell subset, the extracted genomic DNA was distributed evenly across all wells of several immunoSEQ 96-well plates, and each plate served as one replicate. For sorted subsets, approximately 190 ng of genomic DNA, equivalent to 25,000 to 35,000 T cell genomes, went into each replicate PCR. The purified libraries were quantified using a Qubit 3.0 fluorometer, sized with a Bioanalyzer 2100, and then quantified again using the KAPA Library Quantification kit. Each immunoSEQ 96-well plate was sequenced on its own single-read 150-cycle Illumina NextSeq 550 flow cell. For the original study's pipeline: Because the immunoSEQ output included only junctional sequences and no quality scores, the filtering could not be the same as the filtering used for full-length reads. To assign V/J genes and CDR3, sequences were annotated using PyIR, a Python wrapper for IgBLAST v1.9, with IMGT germline references. Reads were filtered out if the reads had weak V/J assignments (E-value above 1e-6), no CDR3, stop codons, out-of-frame junctions, or ambiguous translated residues. A V3J clonotype was defined by an identical inferred V gene, J gene, and CDR3 amino acid sequence. Percentage overlap between repertoires was computed as shared unique clonotypes divided by the size of the smaller repertoire. Richness of each repertoire was evaluated using RTK rarefaction, the Chao1 estimator, and Recon v2.1 estimates of unobserved clonotypes. OLGA was used to compute generation probabilities for all TCRbeta clonotypes that the gDNA method yielded from a handful of donors. TCRdb's version of the immuneACCESS table is confined to in-frame rearrangements and falls short of the full clone set. An unresolved V gene accounts for under half of the shortfall where checked; the remainder is of unknown origin. That table supplies the V and J calls and clone size; D and trimming were determined from the DNA. The sample table shows a few million clones, and around 92% are seen once. In total, the top ten clones hold 0.3% to 0.4% of the sample.

What the authors observed across the whole study: Across several donors, 4.5% to 6.5% of naive CD4, approximately 3.6% of naive CD8, under 2.5% of memory CD4, and roughly 0.4% of memory CD8 clonotypes were shared. The genetic and exposure-history diversity represented was limited by the small number of donors. Incomplete sequencing was indicated by rarefaction of sorted-subset datasets, despite the large sequencing depth. Only blood was sampled, and tissue TCR repertoires likely differ from those in blood. Higher generation probabilities were observed for clonotypes shared by all four sorted-subset donors than for non-shared clonotypes. Based on pairwise subsampling, the degree of clonotype sharing among donors was expected to be affected by sequencing depth. Estimated clonotype richness was generally larger for naive than for memory subsets.

About this clone itself: Its target antigen remains unknown. Base-call qualities are not available, and no considerably larger clone is one nucleotide away.

Donors were healthy HIV-negative adults with no recently reported acute infections or vaccinations. Every donor was a Caucasian adult living in Nashville, Tennessee, USA. CD4+ T cells were enriched by magnetic negative selection; naive cells were then positively selected on CD45RA, and the negative fraction formed the memory subset. Blood was collected by leukapheresis, and PBMCs were isolated by Ficoll-Histopaque density gradient centrifugation and then cryopreserved in liquid nitrogen vapor phase. Purity and quantity of every magnetically sorted T cell population were checked by analytical flow cytometry. Genomic DNA was isolated from each sorted fraction and quantified by UV absorbance on a Nanodrop 2000c.

The sequence joins TRBV29-1 to TRBJ2-3, and possibly TRBD2, on 6 matching bases. The TCR was taken from a man aged 18-30 years in good health. Some clones in this sample may be carry-over from other donors' samples. The sequenced sample consisted of naive CD4+ T cells from PBMCs. The cell subset or site label, as the study defines it: CD45RA+ positively selected. At the DNA level, the sequence is TGCAGCGTGACTGGAGGGACCAGATCTAGCACAGATACGCAGTATTTT. Its translation is CSVTGGTRSSTDTQYF.